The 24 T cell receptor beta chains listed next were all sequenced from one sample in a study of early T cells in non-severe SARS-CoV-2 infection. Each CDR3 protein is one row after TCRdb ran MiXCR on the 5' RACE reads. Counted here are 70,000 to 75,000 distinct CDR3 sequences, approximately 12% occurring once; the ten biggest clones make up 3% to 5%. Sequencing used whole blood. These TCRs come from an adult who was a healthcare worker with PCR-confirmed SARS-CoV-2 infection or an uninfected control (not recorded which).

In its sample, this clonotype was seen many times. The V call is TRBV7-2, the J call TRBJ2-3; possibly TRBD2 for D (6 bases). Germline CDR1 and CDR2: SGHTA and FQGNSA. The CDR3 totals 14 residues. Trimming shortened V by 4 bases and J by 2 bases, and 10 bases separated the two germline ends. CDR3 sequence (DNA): TGTGCCAGCAGCTACCGGGGGATCACAGATACGCAGTATTTT. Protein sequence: CASSYRGITDTQYF.

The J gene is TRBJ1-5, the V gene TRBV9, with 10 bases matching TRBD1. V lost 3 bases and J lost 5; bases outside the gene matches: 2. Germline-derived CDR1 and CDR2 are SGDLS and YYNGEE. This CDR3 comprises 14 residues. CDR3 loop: CASSGQGADQPQHF. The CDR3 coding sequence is TGTGCCAGCAGCGGACAGGGGGCGGATCAGCCCCAGCATTTT.

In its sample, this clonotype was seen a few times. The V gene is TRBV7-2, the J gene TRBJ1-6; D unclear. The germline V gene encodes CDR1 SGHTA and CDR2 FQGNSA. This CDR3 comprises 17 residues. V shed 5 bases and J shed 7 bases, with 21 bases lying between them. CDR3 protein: CASSPNPDARANSPLHF. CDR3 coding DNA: TGTGCCAGCAGCCCAAACCCTGATGCCCGGGCGAATTCACCCCTCCACTTT.

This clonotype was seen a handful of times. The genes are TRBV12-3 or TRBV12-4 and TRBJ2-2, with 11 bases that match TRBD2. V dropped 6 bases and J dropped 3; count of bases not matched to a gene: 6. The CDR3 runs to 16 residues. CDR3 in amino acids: CASRGLAGADTGELFF. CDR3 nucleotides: TGTGCCAGCAGAGGACTAGCGGGTGCGGACACCGGGGAGCTGTTTTTT.

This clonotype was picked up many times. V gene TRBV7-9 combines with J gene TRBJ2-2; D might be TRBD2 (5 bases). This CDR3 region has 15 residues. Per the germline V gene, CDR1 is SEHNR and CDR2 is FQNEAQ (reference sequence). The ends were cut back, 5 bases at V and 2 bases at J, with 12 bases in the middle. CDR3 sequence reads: CASSEQSGNTGELFF. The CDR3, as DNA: TGTGCCAGCAGCGAACAAAGCGGAAACACCGGGGAGCTGTTTTTT.

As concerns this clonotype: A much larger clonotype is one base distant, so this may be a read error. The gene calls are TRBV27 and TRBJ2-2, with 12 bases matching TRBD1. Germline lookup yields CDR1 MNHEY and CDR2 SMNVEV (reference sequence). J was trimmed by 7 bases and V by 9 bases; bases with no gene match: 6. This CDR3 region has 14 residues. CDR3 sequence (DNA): TGTGCCAGGACCGGGACAGGGGGCATCGGGGAGCTGTTTTTT. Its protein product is CARTGTGGIGELFF.

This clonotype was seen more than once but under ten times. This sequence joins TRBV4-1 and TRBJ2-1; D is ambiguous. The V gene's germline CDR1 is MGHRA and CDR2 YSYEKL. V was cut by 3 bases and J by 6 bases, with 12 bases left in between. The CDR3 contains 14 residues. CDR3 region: CASSQGVVSNEQFF. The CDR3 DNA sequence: TGCGCCAGCAGCCAGGGTGTGGTTAGCAATGAGCAGTTCTTC.

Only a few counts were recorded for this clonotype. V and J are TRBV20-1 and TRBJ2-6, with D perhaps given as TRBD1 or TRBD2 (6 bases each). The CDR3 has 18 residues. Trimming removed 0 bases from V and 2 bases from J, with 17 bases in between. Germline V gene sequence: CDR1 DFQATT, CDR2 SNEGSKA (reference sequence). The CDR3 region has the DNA TGCAGTGCTAGAGATCCTTCAATTAGGGGGGCTGGGGCCAACGTCCTGACTTTC. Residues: CSARDPSIRGAGANVLTF.

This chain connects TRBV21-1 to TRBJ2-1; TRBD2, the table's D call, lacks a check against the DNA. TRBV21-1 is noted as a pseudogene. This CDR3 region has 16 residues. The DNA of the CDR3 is TGTGCCAGCAGTCCCGCTGACAGCAGCTCCTACAATGAGCAGTTCTTC. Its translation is CASSPADSSSYNEQFF.

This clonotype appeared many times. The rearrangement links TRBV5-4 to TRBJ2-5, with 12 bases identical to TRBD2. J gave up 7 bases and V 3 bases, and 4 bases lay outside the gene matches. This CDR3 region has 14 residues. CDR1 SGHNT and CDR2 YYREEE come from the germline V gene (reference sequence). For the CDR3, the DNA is TGTGCCAGCAGCTCCGCTAGCGGGAGGGGGACCCAGTACTTC. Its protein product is CASSSASGRGTQYF.

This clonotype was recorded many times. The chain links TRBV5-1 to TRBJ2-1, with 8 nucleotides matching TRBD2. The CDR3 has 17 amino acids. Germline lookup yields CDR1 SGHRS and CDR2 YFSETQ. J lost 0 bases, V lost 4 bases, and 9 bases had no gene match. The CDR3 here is CASSTVAGPSSYNEQFF. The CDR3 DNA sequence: TGCGCCAGCAGCACGGTAGCGGGACCGAGCTCCTACAATGAGCAGTTCTTC.

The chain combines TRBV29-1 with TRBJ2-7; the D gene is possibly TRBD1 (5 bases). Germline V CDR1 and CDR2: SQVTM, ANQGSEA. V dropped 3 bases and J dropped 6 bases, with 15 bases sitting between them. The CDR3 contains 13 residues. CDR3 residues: CSVDEKGLREQYF. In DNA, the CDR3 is TGCAGCGTTGACGAGAAGGGGCTCCGCGAGCAGTACTTC.

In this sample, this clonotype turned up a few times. The CDR3 region is CSVEEHGRAVYEQYF. The CDR3 nucleotides read TGCAGCGTTGAAGAGCACGGGAGGGCCGTCTACGAGCAGTACTTC. The chain is built from TRBV29-1 and TRBJ2-7; 8 nucleotides line up with TRBD2. Trimming cost V 0 bases and J 3 bases; bases outside gene matches: 7. Per the germline V gene, CDR1 is SQVTM and CDR2 is ANQGSEA. The CDR3 runs to 15 residues.

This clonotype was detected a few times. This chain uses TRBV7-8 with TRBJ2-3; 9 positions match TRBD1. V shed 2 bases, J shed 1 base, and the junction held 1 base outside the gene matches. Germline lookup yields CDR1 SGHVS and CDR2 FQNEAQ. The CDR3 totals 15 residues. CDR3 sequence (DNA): TGTGCCAGCAGCTTAAACAGGGGGCGCACAGATACGCAGTATTTT. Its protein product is CASSLNRGRTDTQYF. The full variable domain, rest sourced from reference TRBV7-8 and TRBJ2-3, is GAGVSQSPRYKVAKRGQDVALRCDPISGHVSLFWYQQALGQGPEFLTYFQNEAQLDKSGLPSDRFFAERPEGSVSTLKIQRTQQEDSAVYLCASSLNRGRTDTQYFGPGTRLTVL.

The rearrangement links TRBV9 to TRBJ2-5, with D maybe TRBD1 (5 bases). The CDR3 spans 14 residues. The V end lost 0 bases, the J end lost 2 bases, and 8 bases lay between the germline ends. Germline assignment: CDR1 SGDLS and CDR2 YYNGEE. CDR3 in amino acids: CASSVGSGQETQYF. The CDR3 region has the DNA TGTGCCAGCAGCGTAGGGTCAGGGCAAGAGACCCAGTACTTC.

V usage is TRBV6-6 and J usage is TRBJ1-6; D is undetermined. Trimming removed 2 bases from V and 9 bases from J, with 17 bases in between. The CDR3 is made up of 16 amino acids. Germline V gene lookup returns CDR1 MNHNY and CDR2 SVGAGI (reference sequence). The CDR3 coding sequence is TGTGCCAGCAGTTACACACCGGGTCCACTCGGTTCACCCCTCCACTTT. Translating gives CASSYTPGPLGSPLHF.

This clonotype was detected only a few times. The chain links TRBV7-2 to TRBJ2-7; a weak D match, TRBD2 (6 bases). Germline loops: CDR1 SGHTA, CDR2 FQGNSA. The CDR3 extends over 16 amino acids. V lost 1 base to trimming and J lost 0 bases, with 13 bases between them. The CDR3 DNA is TGTGCCAGCAGCTTAGGCGGGGTCTTTAGCTCCTACGAGCAGTACTTC. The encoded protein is CASSLGGVFSSYEQYF.

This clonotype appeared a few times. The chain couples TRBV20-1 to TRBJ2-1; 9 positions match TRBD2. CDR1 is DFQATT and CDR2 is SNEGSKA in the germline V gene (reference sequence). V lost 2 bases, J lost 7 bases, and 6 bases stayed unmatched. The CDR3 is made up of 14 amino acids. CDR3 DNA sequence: TGCAGTGCTAGATTGGCGGGAGGGAGGAATGAGCAGTTCTTC. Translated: CSARLAGGRNEQFF.

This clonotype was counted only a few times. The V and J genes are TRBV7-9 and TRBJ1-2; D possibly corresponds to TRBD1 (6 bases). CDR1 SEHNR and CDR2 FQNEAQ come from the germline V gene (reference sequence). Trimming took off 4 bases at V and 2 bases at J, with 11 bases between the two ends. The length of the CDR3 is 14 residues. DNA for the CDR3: TGTGCCAGCAGCTCCTCCGGGGGCAACTATGGCTACACCTTC. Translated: CASSSSGGNYGYTF.

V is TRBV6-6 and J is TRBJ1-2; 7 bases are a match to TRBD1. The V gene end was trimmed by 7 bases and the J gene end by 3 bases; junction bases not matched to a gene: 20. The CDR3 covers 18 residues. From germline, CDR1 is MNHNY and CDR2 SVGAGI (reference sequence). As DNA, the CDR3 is TGTGCCAGCACTCGACCGGGACAGACTTCTCCCGGGGACTATGGCTACACCTTC. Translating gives CASTRPGQTSPGDYGYTF.

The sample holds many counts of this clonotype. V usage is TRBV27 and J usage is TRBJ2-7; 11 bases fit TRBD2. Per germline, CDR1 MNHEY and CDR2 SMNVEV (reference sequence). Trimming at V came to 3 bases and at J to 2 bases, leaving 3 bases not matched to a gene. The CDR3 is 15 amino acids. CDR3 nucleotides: TGTGCCAGCAGTTTCGGGACTAGCGGCACCTACGAGCAGTACTTC. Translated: CASSFGTSGTYEQYF.

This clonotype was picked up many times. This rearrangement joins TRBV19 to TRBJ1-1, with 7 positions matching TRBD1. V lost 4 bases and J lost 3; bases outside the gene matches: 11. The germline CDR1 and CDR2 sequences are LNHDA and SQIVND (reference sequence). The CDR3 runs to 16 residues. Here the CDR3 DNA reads TGTGCCAGTAGTACCACTACGACAGGGATAGACACTGAAGCTTTCTTT. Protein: CASSTTTTGIDTEAFF.

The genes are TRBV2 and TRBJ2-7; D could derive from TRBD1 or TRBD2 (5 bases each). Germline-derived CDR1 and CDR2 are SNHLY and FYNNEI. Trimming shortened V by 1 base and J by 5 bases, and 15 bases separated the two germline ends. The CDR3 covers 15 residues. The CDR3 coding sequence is TGTGCCAGCAGTGAAGAGGTGGGGGTTGGGAACGAGCAGTACTTC. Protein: CASSEEVGVGNEQYF.

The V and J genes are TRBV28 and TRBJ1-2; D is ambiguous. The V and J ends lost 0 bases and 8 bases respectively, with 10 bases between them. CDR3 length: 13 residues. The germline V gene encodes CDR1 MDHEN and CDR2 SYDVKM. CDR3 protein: CASSLWSEVGYTF. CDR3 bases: TGTGCCAGCAGTTTATGGTCAGAAGTGGGCTACACCTTC.